The rows below give T cell receptor beta chains drawn from one sample of a study of T cell responses to AZD1222 COVID-19 vaccine. Method: immunoSEQ multiplex PCR; TCRdb's copy keeps in-frame clones and lacks some. Of 100,000 to 150,000 clones detected, roughly nine tenths appear once; the ten largest clones hold 2.8%. The source material was peripheral blood, sampled on day 0 of AZD1222 vaccination. The receptor set was obtained from an adult in good health. CDR3s include the opening cysteine and the closing phenylalanine or tryptophan. The D gene is left open where the match is weak. A clone size is listed for some rows: how often the clone was seen (once, few, many), or a class if it is expanded.

clone_size	d_call	v_call	j_call	cdr3_nt	cdr3_aa
-	-	TRBV7-8	TRBJ1-1	TGTGCCAGCAGCCAGTGGGAGGAAGCTTTCTTT	CASSQWEEAFF
-	-	TRBV2	TRBJ2-1	TGTGCCAGCAAGGGGGACAATGAGCAGTTCTTC	CASKGDNEQFF
-	TRBD1	TRBV2	TRBJ1-6	TGTGCCAGCAGTGATAGACAGGGTAATTCACCCCTCCACTTT	CASSDRQGNSPLHF
-	TRBD2	TRBV9	TRBJ2-1	TGTGCCAGCAGCGTAGCAGCGGGAGGGGGGAATGAGCAGTTCTTC	CASSVAAGGGNEQFF
-	-	TRBV3-1/TRBV3-2	TRBJ2-3	TGTGCCAGCAGCCTAGGGGGAGGGCCGACAGATACGCAGTATTTT	CASSLGGGPTDTQYF
-	-	TRBV4-1	TRBJ1-3	TGCGCCAGCAGAAAAATCGGTGGTGGCGGATTTTCTGGAAACACCATATATTTT	CASRKIGGGGFSGNTIYF
-	TRBD2	TRBV5-1	TRBJ2-2	TGCGCCAGCAGCTTGTCACTAGCGTCGAACACCGGGGAGCTGTTTTTT	CASSLSLASNTGELFF
few	-	TRBV4-3	TRBJ1-5	TGCGCCAGCAGCCAAGATTGGAATCAGCCCCAGCATTTT	CASSQDWNQPQHF
-	-	TRBV12-3/TRBV12-4	TRBJ1-2	TGTGCCAGCAGCGTCGTGGGGAAAGATGGCTACACCTTC	CASSVVGKDGYTF
-	-	TRBV28	TRBJ1-5	TGTGCCAGCAAAGACTTCGGGCAGCCCCAGCATTTT	CASKDFGQPQHF
once	-	TRBV10-3	TRBJ2-1	TGTGCCATCTCCCGGGCGAGAAACAATGAGCAGTTCTTC	CAISRARNNEQFF
-	-	TRBV11-2	TRBJ1-1	TGTGCCAGCAGCTTGTGGGTGACTGAAGCTTTCTTT	CASSLWVTEAFF
-	-	TRBV5-6	TRBJ2-7	TGTGCCAGCAGCCAGGGGTTGGAGTACGAGCAGTACTTC	CASSQGLEYEQYF
-	-	TRBV4-3	TRBJ2-3	TGCGCCAGCAGCCAAGACCACCAACTCATGACAGATACGCAGTATTTT	CASSQDHQLMTDTQYF
-	-	TRBV7-2	TRBJ2-7	TGTGCCAGCAGCTGGAGGGGCGGGACGAACGAGCAGTACTTC	CASSWRGGTNEQYF
-	TRBD1	TRBV7-2	TRBJ1-2	TGTGCCAGCAGCTCCGGGACAGGGGGCTTCTATGGCTACACCTTC	CASSSGTGGFYGYTF
-	-	TRBV3-1/TRBV3-2	TRBJ2-2	TGTGCCAGCAGCCAAGGCTTTGACACCGGGGAGCTGTTTTTT	CASSQGFDTGELFF
-	TRBD1	TRBV19	TRBJ1-2	TGTGCCAGTAGCCGTACCGGGACAGACTATGGCTACACCTTC	CASSRTGTDYGYTF
-	-	TRBV10-3	TRBJ2-7	TGTGCCATCAGGAGGGAAGGGGCTACCTACGAGCAGTACTTC	CAIRREGATYEQYF
-	-	TRBV6-2/TRBV6-3	TRBJ2-3	TGTGCCAGCAGTTCCGATACGCAGTATTTT	CASSSDTQYF
-	-	TRBV2	TRBJ1-5	TGTGCCAGTACTGGACGGGAGCGCAATCAGCCCCAGCATTTT	CASTGRERNQPQHF
-	TRBD1	TRBV30	TRBJ1-2	TGTGCCTGGACAGGGGGCACAAACTATGGCTACACCTTC	CAWTGGTNYGYTF
-	-	TRBV27	TRBJ2-4	TGTGCCAGCAGTGGTATGTCGATTGGGGCCAAAAACATTCAGTACTTC	CASSGMSIGAKNIQYF
-	-	TRBV27	TRBJ1-2	TGTGCCAGCAGTCTCCAGGGCGGTAACTATGGCTACACCTTC	CASSLQGGNYGYTF
-	-	TRBV11-2	TRBJ2-3	TGTGCCAGCAGCTTAAGGTCAGGGGTAGCAGATACGCAGTATTTT	CASSLRSGVADTQYF
-	TRBD2	TRBV7-9	TRBJ2-7	TGTGCCAGCAGCGCGGGAGGGTTGGACTACGAGCAGTACTTC	CASSAGGLDYEQYF
-	TRBD2	TRBV24-1	TRBJ2-1	TGTGCCACCGGACTAGCGGGAGTCAATGAGCAGTTCTTC	CATGLAGVNEQFF
-	TRBD1	TRBV15	TRBJ1-2	TGTGCCACCAGCACAGGACAGGGGGTTGCCTACACCTTC	CATSTGQGVAYTF
once	-	TRBV10-3	TRBJ2-3	TGTGCCATCAGTGAGTCGGTTACGTGGACGCAGTATTTT	CAISESVTWTQYF
-	TRBD1	TRBV19	TRBJ2-7	TGTGCCAGTAGTAGGGACAGGTTCGGATACGAGCAGTACTTC	CASSRDRFGYEQYF
-	-	TRBV5-3	TRBJ1-5	TGTGCCAGAAGCGGCTACAGGTTCTATAGCAATCAGCCCCAGCATTTT	CARSGYRFYSNQPQHF
-	-	TRBV5-1	TRBJ1-4	TGCGCCAGCAGCTTGGCAACACTTAATGAAAAACTGTTTTTT	CASSLATLNEKLFF
-	-	TRBV6-5	TRBJ2-5	TGTGCCAGCAGTTACTCCGGGGGGCTACAAGAGACCCAGTACTTC	CASSYSGGLQETQYF
-	-	TRBV18	TRBJ2-4	TGTGCCAGCTCACCACAGGGCTTATCCAAAAACATTCAGTACTTC	CASSPQGLSKNIQYF
-	TRBD1	TRBV19	TRBJ1-2	TGTGCCAGTAGTCGGACAGGCCTCTATGGCTACACCTTC	CASSRTGLYGYTF
-	-	TRBV6-5	TRBJ2-7	TGTGCCAGCAGTCGAACCTCCTACGAGCAGTACTTC	CASSRTSYEQYF
-	TRBD2	TRBV5-5	TRBJ2-1	TGTGCCAGCAGCGTAACTAGCGGGAGTCCCTACAATGAGCAGTTCTTC	CASSVTSGSPYNEQFF
-	-	TRBV5-1	TRBJ2-3	TGCGCCAGCAGCACGTGGGACCGCACAGATACGCAGTATTTT	CASSTWDRTDTQYF
-	-	TRBV21-1	TRBJ2-3	TGTGCCAGCAGCAAAGTCTTTTATGGTTGGGGCGCTAGCGGGAGCACAGATACGCAGTATTTT	CASSKVFYGWGASGSTDTQYF
-	TRBD1	TRBV18	TRBJ1-5	TGTGCCAGCTCGCTGGACAGGGGCGGAAATCAGCCCCAGCATTTT	CASSLDRGGNQPQHF
once	-	TRBV5-1	TRBJ1-3	TGCGCCAGCAGCCAAGACAGAGACTCTGGAAACACCATATATTTT	CASSQDRDSGNTIYF
-	-	TRBV6-6	TRBJ1-2	TGTGCCAGCAGTTACACAGACGGAGCTTATGGCTACACCTTC	CASSYTDGAYGYTF
once	TRBD1	TRBV7-9	TRBJ1-1	TGTGCCAGCAGCCGGGACAGAGGGGTTGAAGCTTTCTTT	CASSRDRGVEAFF
once	TRBD1	TRBV2	TRBJ1-4	TGTGCCAGCAATATGGACAGGGGTCGGATTGCAACTAATGAAAAACTGTTTTTT	CASNMDRGRIATNEKLFF
-	-	TRBV6-1	TRBJ2-7	TGTGCCAGCAGTGAAGGGCGGGACACCACCTACGAGCAGTACTTC	CASSEGRDTTYEQYF